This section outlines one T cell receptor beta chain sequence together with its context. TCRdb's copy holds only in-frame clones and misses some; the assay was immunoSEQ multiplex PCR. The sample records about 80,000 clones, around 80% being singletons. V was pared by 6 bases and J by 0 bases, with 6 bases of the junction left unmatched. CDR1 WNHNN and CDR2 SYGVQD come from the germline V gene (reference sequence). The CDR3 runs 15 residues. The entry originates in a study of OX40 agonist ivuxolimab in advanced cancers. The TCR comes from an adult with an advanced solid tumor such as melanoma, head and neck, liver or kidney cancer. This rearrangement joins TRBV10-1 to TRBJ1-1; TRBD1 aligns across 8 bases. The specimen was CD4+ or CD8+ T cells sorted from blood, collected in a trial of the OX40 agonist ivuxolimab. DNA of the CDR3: TGCGCCAGCAGGAGGGACAGGCGGGTGAACACTGAAGCTTTCTTT. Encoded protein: CASRRDRRVNTEAFF.